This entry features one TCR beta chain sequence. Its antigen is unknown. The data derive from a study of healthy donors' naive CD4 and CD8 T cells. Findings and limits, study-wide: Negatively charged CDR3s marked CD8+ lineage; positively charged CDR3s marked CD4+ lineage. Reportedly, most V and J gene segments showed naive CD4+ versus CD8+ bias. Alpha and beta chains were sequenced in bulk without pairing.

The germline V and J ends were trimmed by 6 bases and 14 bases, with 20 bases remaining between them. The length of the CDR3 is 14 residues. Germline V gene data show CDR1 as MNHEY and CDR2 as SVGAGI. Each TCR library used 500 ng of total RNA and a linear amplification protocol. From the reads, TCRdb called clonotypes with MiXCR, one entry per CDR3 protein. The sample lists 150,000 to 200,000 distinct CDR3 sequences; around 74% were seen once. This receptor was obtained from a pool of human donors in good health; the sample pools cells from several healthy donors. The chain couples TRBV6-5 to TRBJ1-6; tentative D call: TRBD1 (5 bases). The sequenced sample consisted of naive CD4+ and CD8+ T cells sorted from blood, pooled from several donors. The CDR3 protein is CASRLGGPSTSLHF. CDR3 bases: TGTGCCAGCAGACTCGGGGGTCCTTCCACTTCCCTCCACTTT.